This T cell receptor beta chain was recovered during a study of blood T cell repertoires in COVID-19. Study-level background: The analysed material was cDNA or gDNA that came from T cells, B-cell-depleted T cells, or PBMCs.

Produced via immunoSEQ multiplex PCR; TCRdb's table is partial and in-frame only. The data hold almost 350,000 clones, with roughly 90% observed a single time. The CDR3 has 19 residues. The receptor comes from a woman aged 30 to 39 who had been exposed to COVID-19. V gene TRBV21-1 combines with J gene TRBJ2-1; the D call of TRBD2 is as the table states it, not checked on the DNA. TRBV21-1 is noted as a pseudogene. The sequenced sample consisted of PBMCs or T cells enriched from blood (not recorded which). CDR3 nucleotides: TGTGCCAGCAGCAAAGGGAAAGGGACTAGCGGAACCCCACACAATGAGCAGTTCTTC. Translating it yields CASSKGKGTSGTPHNEQFF.